A single sample is the source of the 32 T cell receptor beta chains below, sequenced in a study of shared clonotypes between healthy human individuals. This table comes from immunoSEQ multiplex PCR, and its TCRdb copy is limited to in-frame clones, with some not included. The sample yields about 480,000 clones, 79% seen once. Material for sequencing was PBMCs. The receptors derive from a woman in her forties in good health. Some clones in this sample may be carry-over from other donors' samples.

The chain recombines TRBV2 with TRBJ2-2, with D perhaps assigned TRBD1 or TRBD2 (6 bases each). The CDR3 is 13 amino acids. The germline V and J ends were trimmed by 6 bases and 7 bases, with 12 bases remaining between them. The germline CDR1 and CDR2 sequences are SNHLY and FYNNEI. CDR3 sequence reads: CASSAGGGGELFF. The DNA for the CDR3 is TGTGCCAGCAGCGCCGGAGGGGGCGGGGAGCTGTTTTTT. The variable domain in full, with the rest retrieved from reference TRBV2 and TRBJ2-2, is EPEVTQTPSHQVTQMGQEVILRCVPISNHLYFYWYRQILGQKVEFLVSFYNNEISEKSEIFDDQFSVERPDGSNFTLKIRSTKLEDSAMYFCASSAGGGGELFFGEGSRLTVL.

This clone was detected ten times or more. This sequence joins TRBV27 and TRBJ1-2; D gene unclear. Germline CDR1 MNHEY, CDR2 SMNVEV (reference sequence). The V end lost 0 bases, the J end lost 4 bases, and 6 bases lay between the germline ends. This CDR3 is built from 13 residues. For the CDR3, the DNA is TGTGCCAGCAGTTTATCCGGTGGCTATGGCTACACCTTC. Encoded protein: CASSLSGGYGYTF.

The chain joins TRBV2 to TRBJ2-1; D remains ambiguous. V was cut by 1 base and J by 0 bases, with 7 bases left in between. CDR1 and CDR2 from the germline V gene are SNHLY and FYNNEI. This CDR3 has 15 amino acids. The CDR3 DNA reads TGTGCCAGCAGTGAAGATAGGAGCTCCTACAATGAGCAGTTCTTC. As protein: CASSEDRSSYNEQFF.

The chain couples TRBV11-2 to TRBJ2-1; 10 nucleotides align to TRBD2. After removal of 1 base from V and 8 bases from J, the junction contained 5 bases not matched to a gene. Germline-derived CDR1 and CDR2 are SGHAT and FQNNGV. The CDR3 is made up of 15 amino acids. DNA for the CDR3: TGTGCCAGCAGCTTAGCAGCGGGAGGGGGCGATGAGCAGTTCTTC. Translation: CASSLAAGGGDEQFF.

V is TRBV5-1 and J is TRBJ2-3; D unclear. Germline V lookup: CDR1 SGHRS, CDR2 YFSETQ. Trimming cost V 6 bases and J 3 bases, with 17 bases left between them. The CDR3 sequence is 15 residues long. The CDR3 DNA follows: TGCGCCAGCACCCCCTTGGGCAGCCGGACAGATACGCAGTATTTT. Translated, it gives CASTPLGSRTDTQYF.

The chain recombines TRBV7-6 with TRBJ2-3, with D possibly matching TRBD2 (7 bases). Trimming took 10 bases from V and 6 from J, leaving 20 bases between them. The CDR3 is 14 residues long. Germline assignment: CDR1 SGHVS and CDR2 FNYEAQ. CDR3 sequence: CAIQDSGQGDTQYF. In DNA form, the CDR3 reads TGTGCCATCCAGGATAGCGGGCAGGGGGATACGCAGTATTTT.

The V and J genes are TRBV28 and TRBJ2-2, with no clear D. Germline V CDR1 and CDR2: MDHEN, SYDVKM. V was pared by 4 bases and J by 1 base, with 4 bases between. CDR3 size: 13 residues. CDR3 protein: CASSSRNTGELFF. Written as DNA, the CDR3 is TGTGCCAGCAGTTCCCGGAACACCGGGGAGCTGTTTTTT.

This clone was recorded many times. The genes are TRBV27 and TRBJ2-1, with D perhaps TRBD2 (5 bases). Germline lookup yields CDR1 MNHEY and CDR2 SMNVEV (reference sequence). The CDR3 sequence is 13 residues long. V was pared by 4 bases and J by 9 bases, with 13 bases between. CDR3 loop: CASSYHSRGEQFF. The CDR3 DNA follows: TGTGCCAGCAGTTACCACTCCCGGGGTGAGCAGTTCTTC.

V is TRBV4-2 and J is TRBJ2-7; weak D call: TRBD2 (6 bases). This CDR3 spans 13 amino acids. The germline V and J ends were trimmed by 5 bases and 6 bases, with 14 bases remaining between them. Germline V CDR1 and CDR2: LGHNA, YNFKEQ. The CDR3 DNA follows: TGTGCCAGCAGCTTAGGAGGGGTTAGCGAGCAGTACTTC. This encodes CASSLGGVSEQYF.

On this clone: One junction end does not reproduce the germline sequence, and a read error may be involved. The chain is built from TRBV6-5 and TRBJ2-5; TRBD2 might be the D (6 bases). The CDR3 is made up of 15 amino acids. The V gene's germline CDR1 is MNHEY and CDR2 SVGAGI. As DNA, the CDR3 is TGTGCCAGCAGTTACTGGAGGGGAGGTCAAGAGAGCCAGTACTTC. Its translation: CASSYWRGGQESQYF.

The chain links TRBV9 to TRBJ2-1; the match to TRBD2 covers 15 bases. V trimming: 4 bases; J trimming: 0 bases; junction bases outside the gene matches: 8. The length of the CDR3 is 19 residues. CDR1 and CDR2 from the germline V gene are SGDLS and YYNGEE. CDR3 bases: TGTGCCAGCAGCTTATCCGGGACTAGCGGGAGGAGCTCCTACAATGAGCAGTTCTTC. Encoded protein: CASSLSGTSGRSSYNEQFF.

The rearrangement links TRBV11-2 to TRBJ2-7; a weak D match, TRBD1 (5 bases). The CDR3 loop spans 13 amino acids. V shed 5 bases and J shed 0 bases, with 8 bases lying between them. The germline V gene encodes CDR1 SGHAT and CDR2 FQNNGV. The CDR3 spells CASSQQVSYEQYF. DNA of the CDR3: TGTGCCAGCAGCCAACAGGTCTCCTACGAGCAGTACTTC.

The V gene is TRBV15, the J gene TRBJ2-7, with 8 nucleotides matching TRBD2. Germline CDR1 and CDR2: LNHNV and YYDKDF (reference sequence). V lost 5 bases and J lost 3; bases outside the gene matches: 12. The CDR3 is 16 amino acids. As DNA, the CDR3 is TGTGCCACCAGCTTTAGAAGGGCCAGCGGGAGCTACGAGCAGTACTTC. Protein product: CATSFRRASGSYEQYF. The full variable domain, its missing parts supplied by reference TRBV15 and TRBJ2-7, is DAMVIQNPRYQVTQFGKPVTLSCSQTLNHNVMYWYQQKSSQAPKLLFHYYDKDFNNEADTPDNFQSRRPNTSFCFLDIRSPGLGDTAMYLCATSFRRASGSYEQYFGPGTRLTVT.

This clone came up a few times. This rearrangement joins TRBV7-3 to TRBJ2-2; D ambiguous. The V and J ends lost 3 bases and 7 bases respectively, with 9 bases between them. The CDR3 has 13 residues. Germline V CDR1 and CDR2: SGHTA, FQGTGA. CDR3 nucleotides: TGTGCCAGCAGCTTGGCTCTGGGCGGGGAGCTGTTTTTT. It yields the protein CASSLALGGELFF.

The chain joins TRBV18 to TRBJ2-3; 7 bases align to TRBD2. Germline trimming cut 3 bases from V and 1 base from J; bases unmatched to any gene: 7. The CDR3 runs 16 residues. Per germline, CDR1 KGHSH and CDR2 LQKENI. The CDR3 region is CASSPEGDYRTDTQYF. The CDR3 DNA reads as TGTGCCAGCTCACCGGAAGGGGACTACCGCACAGATACGCAGTATTTT.

This chain connects TRBV6-5 to TRBJ2-7; 10 bases are a match to TRBD1. Germline lookup yields CDR1 MNHEY and CDR2 SVGAGI. V shed 5 bases, J shed 2 bases, and the junction held 3 bases outside the gene matches. The CDR3 is made up of 14 amino acids. In DNA form, the CDR3 reads TGTGCCAGCAGTGGGGGACAGGGGACCTACGAGCAGTACTTC. This translates into CASSGGQGTYEQYF.

Notes on this clone: Other nucleotide sequences from this sample produce the same CDR3. This chain joins TRBV5-1 and TRBJ2-6; D remains unclear. The V gene's germline CDR1 is SGHRS and CDR2 YFSETQ. The CDR3 is 15 amino acids. Trimming removed 0 bases at V and 0 bases at J, with 4 bases between. The CDR3 sequence: CASSLDSSGANVLTF. The CDR3 DNA sequence: TGCGCCAGCAGCTTGGACAGCTCTGGGGCCAACGTCCTGACTTTC.

This clone has a count of ten or more. Within the sample, other DNA sequences also encode this same CDR3. The rearrangement links TRBV15 to TRBJ1-5; D remains ambiguous. With 2 bases removed from V and 2 bases from J, the gap between germline ends came to 19 bases. Germline V gives CDR1 LNHNV, CDR2 YYDKDF (reference sequence). The CDR3 is made up of 18 amino acids. This CDR3 is CATSRLGLGVSGNQPQHF. The CDR3 nucleotides are TGTGCCACCAGCAGACTAGGGTTGGGAGTTTCGGGCAATCAGCCCCAGCATTTT.

The CDR3 sequence is CATSRGKGLAQDTQYF. The CDR3 DNA sequence: TGTGCCACCAGCAGAGGGAAGGGACTAGCGCAAGATACGCAGTATTTT. The chain employs TRBV15 and TRBJ2-3; 10 bases are a match to TRBD2. CDR1 LNHNV and CDR2 YYDKDF come from the germline V gene (reference sequence). This CDR3 is 16 amino acids long. V shed 1 base and J 5 bases; nucleotides not matched to a gene: 6.

The chain is built from TRBV28 and TRBJ2-5, with D perhaps TRBD1 (5 bases). CDR3 length: 14 residues. Per the germline V gene, CDR1 is MDHEN and CDR2 is SYDVKM. Trimming pared 6 bases from V and 4 bases from J, leaving 15 bases between. CDR3 DNA sequence: TGTGCCAGCAGCTCGTGGGGCCCAGGAGAGACCCAGTACTTC. Translated: CASSSWGPGETQYF.

The chain uses TRBV7-6 and TRBJ2-2; D is possibly TRBD2 (6 bases). This CDR3 comprises 18 residues. Per the germline V gene, CDR1 is SGHVS and CDR2 is FNYEAQ. Trimming removed 1 base at V and 5 bases at J, with 20 bases between. CDR3 DNA: TGTGCCAGCAGCTTAGGGCTTTATAGGAGACGGGGGACCGGGGAGCTGTTTTTT. This encodes CASSLGLYRRRGTGELFF.

The chain is built from TRBV5-1 and TRBJ2-1; D tentatively reads TRBD1 or TRBD2 (5 bases each). The CDR3 is 16 amino acids. Deletions cut 1 base from V and 0 bases from J, with 11 bases between. In germline, CDR1 is SGHRS, CDR2 YFSETQ. CDR3 nucleotides: TGCGCCAGCAGCTTGACGGGGCAGAGCTCCTACAATGAGCAGTTCTTC. It yields the protein CASSLTGQSSYNEQFF.

The rearrangement links TRBV28 to TRBJ2-4, with 11 bases identical to TRBD2. This CDR3 contains 20 residues. Per germline, CDR1 MDHEN and CDR2 SYDVKM. J lost 0 bases, V lost 6 bases, and 16 bases had no gene match. This chain's CDR3 is CASSQTRTSGSLLAKNIQYF. CDR3 DNA: TGTGCCAGCAGCCAGACCCGTACTAGCGGGAGTTTACTAGCCAAAAACATTCAGTACTTC.

J is TRBJ2-7 and V is TRBV30; TRBD1 might be the D (6 bases). The CDR3 contains 12 residues. In germline, CDR1 is GTSNPN, CDR2 SVGIG (reference sequence). Trimming cost V 1 base and J 4 bases, with 8 bases left between them. This CDR3 reads CAWSGTAYEQYF. The CDR3 DNA is TGTGCCTGGAGTGGGACAGCGTACGAGCAGTACTTC. The full variable domain, completed using reference TRBV30 and TRBJ2-7, is SQTIHQWPATLVQPVGSPLSLECTVEGTSNPNLYWYRQAAGRGLQLLFYSVGIGQISSEVPQNLSASRPQDRQFILSSKKLLLSDSGFYLCAWSGTAYEQYFGPGTRLTVT.

The V call is TRBV15, the J call TRBJ2-5, with D uncertain. The germline V and J ends were trimmed by 5 bases and 4 bases, with 11 bases remaining between them. The CDR3 totals 13 residues. CDR1 and CDR2 (germline): LNHNV, YYDKDF (reference sequence). CDR3 sequence: CATSRMKGETQYF. CDR3 in DNA: TGTGCCACCAGCCGGATGAAGGGAGAGACCCAGTACTTC.

This sequence joins TRBV19 and TRBJ2-1; D unclear. Germline V lookup: CDR1 LNHDA, CDR2 SQIVND (reference sequence). CDR3 length equals 14 residues. Trimming cost V 4 bases and J 0 bases, with 7 bases left between them. The CDR3 region is CASSSGSSYNEQFF. In nucleotides, the CDR3 is TGTGCCAGTAGTAGCGGTAGCTCCTACAATGAGCAGTTCTTC.

The chain combines TRBV30 with TRBJ2-5; TRBD2 aligns across 16 bases. The J call may be faulty, since TRBJ2-7 better matches the DNA end. The CDR3 sequence is 17 residues long. The germline V gene encodes CDR1 GTSNPN and CDR2 SVGIG (reference sequence). This chain's CDR3 is CAWGMPGLAGGEDEQYF. For the CDR3, the DNA is TGTGCCTGGGGGATGCCGGGACTAGCGGGAGGGGAGGACGAGCAGTACTTC.

The chain uses TRBV5-1 and TRBJ2-1; 8 bases map to TRBD1. There are 13 residues in the CDR3. Losses at the gene ends were 8 bases for V and 7 bases for J; bases not matched to a gene: 8. The V gene's germline CDR1 is SGHRS and CDR2 YFSETQ. DNA for the CDR3: TGCGCCAGTGCGACAGGGGCGATTAATGAGCAGTTCTTC. It encodes CASATGAINEQFF.

The chain links TRBV19 to TRBJ1-4; no clear D. Trimming left V 4 bases short and J 4 bases short, with 10 bases between. Germline CDR1 and CDR2: LNHDA and SQIVND (reference sequence). The CDR3 runs to 14 residues. CDR3 amino acids: CASSTPGSNEKLFF. The DNA of the CDR3 is TGTGCCAGTAGTACCCCCGGGAGTAATGAAAAACTGTTTTTT. Filled out from reference TRBV19 and TRBJ1-4, the complete variable domain reads DGGITQSPKYLFRKEGQNVTLSCEQNLNHDAMYWYRQDPGQGLRLIYYSQIVNDFQKGDIAEGYSVSREKKESFPLTVTSAQKNPTAFYLCASSTPGSNEKLFFGSGTQLSVL.

This clone was seen once. The chain is built from TRBV12-5 and TRBJ2-2; D remains unclear. The CDR3 is 13 amino acids. Trimming took 3 bases from V and 7 from J, leaving 9 bases between them. Germline loops: CDR1 LGHNT, CDR2 FRNRAP. The CDR3 loop is CASGLEPGGELFF. For the CDR3, the DNA is TGTGCTAGTGGTTTAGAACCCGGCGGGGAGCTGTTTTTT.

The rearrangement joins TRBV18 to TRBJ2-5; 10 nucleotides line up with TRBD1. Germline-derived CDR1 and CDR2 are KGHSH and LQKENI. Germline trimming cut 10 bases from V and 5 bases from J; bases unmatched to any gene: 7. CDR3 length: 13 amino acids. The CDR3 protein is CATRQGARETQYF. CDR3 sequence (DNA): TGTGCCACCCGACAGGGGGCTAGGGAGACCCAGTACTTC.

V and J are TRBV2 and TRBJ2-1; unclear D gene. V shed 6 bases and J shed 6 bases, with 12 bases lying between them. The CDR3 is 13 residues long. Germline lookup yields CDR1 SNHLY and CDR2 FYNNEI. The CDR3 nucleotides read TGTGCCAGCAGAACCCTTTCGGTCAATGAGCAGTTCTTC. Its protein is CASRTLSVNEQFF.